This T cell receptor (beta chain) was identified in a study of early T cells in non-severe SARS-CoV-2 infection. Overall study: Unpaired chains resulted from sequencing bulk RNA of unsorted whole blood.

There are many counts of this clonotype. The target antigen is unknown. Study-wide points: Reliance on VDJdb matching favored anti-spike CD8 responses; private and CD4 specificities were missed.

Unique molecular identifiers were attached to individual cDNA molecules. TCRdb re-analysed the 5' RACE reads in MiXCR, keeping a single row per CDR3 protein. Of approximately 99,000 distinct CDR3 sequences in the sample, about 12% were seen once. CDR3 size: 16 residues. CDR1 is SNHLY, CDR2 FYNNEI, per germline. The V and J ends lost 2 bases and 0 bases respectively, with 13 bases between them. The sample comprised whole blood. The receptor was derived from an adult who was a healthcare worker with PCR-confirmed SARS-CoV-2 infection or an uninfected control (not recorded which). The genes are TRBV2 and TRBJ1-1; a weak D match, TRBD1 (6 bases). As DNA, the CDR3 is TGTGCCAGCAGTGAATCCCCAGGGGAACTGAACACTGAAGCTTTCTTT. It translates to CASSESPGELNTEAFF.